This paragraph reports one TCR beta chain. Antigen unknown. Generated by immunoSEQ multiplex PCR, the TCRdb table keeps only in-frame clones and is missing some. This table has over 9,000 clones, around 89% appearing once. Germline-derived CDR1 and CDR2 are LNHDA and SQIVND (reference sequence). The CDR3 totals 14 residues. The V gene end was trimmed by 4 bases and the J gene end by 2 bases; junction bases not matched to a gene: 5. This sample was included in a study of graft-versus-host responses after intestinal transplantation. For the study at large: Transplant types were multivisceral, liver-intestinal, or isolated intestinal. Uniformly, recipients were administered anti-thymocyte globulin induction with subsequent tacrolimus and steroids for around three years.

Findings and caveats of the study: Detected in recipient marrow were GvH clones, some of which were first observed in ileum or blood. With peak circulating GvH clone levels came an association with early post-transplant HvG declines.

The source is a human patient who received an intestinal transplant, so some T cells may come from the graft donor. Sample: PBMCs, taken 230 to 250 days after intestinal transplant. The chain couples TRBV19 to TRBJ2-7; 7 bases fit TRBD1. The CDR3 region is CASSRTGSPYEQYF. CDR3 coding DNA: TGTGCCAGTAGTAGGACAGGTTCCCCCTACGAGCAGTACTTC.